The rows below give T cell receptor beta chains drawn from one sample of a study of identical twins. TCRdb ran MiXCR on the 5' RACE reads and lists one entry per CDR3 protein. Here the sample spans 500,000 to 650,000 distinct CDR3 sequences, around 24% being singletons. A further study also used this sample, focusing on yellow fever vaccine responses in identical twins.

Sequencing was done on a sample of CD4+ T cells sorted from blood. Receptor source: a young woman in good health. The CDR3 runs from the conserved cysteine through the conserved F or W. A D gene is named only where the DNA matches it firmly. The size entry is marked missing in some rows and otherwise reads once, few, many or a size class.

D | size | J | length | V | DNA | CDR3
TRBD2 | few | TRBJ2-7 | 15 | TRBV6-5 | TGTGCCAGCAGTTACCGGACTAGCGGCGACTACGAGCAGTACTTC | CASSYRTSGDYEQYF
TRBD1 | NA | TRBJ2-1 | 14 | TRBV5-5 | TGTGCCAGCAGAGAGGGACAGGGGGCTAGTGAGCAGTTCTTC | CASREGQGASEQFF
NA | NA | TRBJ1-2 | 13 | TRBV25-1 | TGTGCCAGCAGTGCGATGAATAACTATGGCTACACCTTC | CASSAMNNYGYTF
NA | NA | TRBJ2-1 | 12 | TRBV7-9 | TGTGCCAGCAGCGTACTAGGCAATGAGCAGTTCTTC | CASSVLGNEQFF
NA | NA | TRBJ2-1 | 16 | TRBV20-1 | TGCAGTGCTAGAGTGCTGGACGGAGCCCCCTACAATGAGCAGTTCTTC | CSARVLDGAPYNEQFF
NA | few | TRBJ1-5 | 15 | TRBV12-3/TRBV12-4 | TGTGCCAGCAGTTCTGGGGGATATAGCAATCAGCCCCAGCATTTT | CASSSGGYSNQPQHF
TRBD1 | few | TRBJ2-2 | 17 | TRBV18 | TGTGCCAGCTCACCGAGGACAGGGCGCCGCGGCACCGGGGAGCTGTTTTTT | CASSPRTGRRGTGELFF
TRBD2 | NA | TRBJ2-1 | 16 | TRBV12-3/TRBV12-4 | TGTGCCAGCAGTTTTGGAGGCGGGAGCTCCTACAATGAGCAGTTCTTC | CASSFGGGSSYNEQFF
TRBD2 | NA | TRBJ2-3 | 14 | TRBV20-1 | TGCAGTGTCGGACTAGCGGGGGCCTCAGATACGCAGTATTTT | CSVGLAGASDTQYF
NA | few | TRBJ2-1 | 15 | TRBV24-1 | TGTGCCACCAGTGATTATCCTTGGGCAGGGCCTGAGCAGTTCTTC | CATSDYPWAGPEQFF
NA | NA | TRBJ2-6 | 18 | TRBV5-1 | TGCGCCAGCAGCTTGGCGGGGGGCCCAAACCTTGGGGCCAACGTCCTGACTTTC | CASSLAGGPNLGANVLTF
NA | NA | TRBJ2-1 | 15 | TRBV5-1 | TGCGCCAGCAGATCGGTGGGAAAGACCTACAATGAGCAGTTCTTC | CASRSVGKTYNEQFF
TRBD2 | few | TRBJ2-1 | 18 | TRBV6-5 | TGTGCCAGCAGTTACACACAAGGACTAGCGGGAGGGGGCAATGAGCAGTTCTTC | CASSYTQGLAGGGNEQFF
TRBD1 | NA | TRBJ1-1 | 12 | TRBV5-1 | TGCGCCAGCAGCTTGGAGGACAGGGAAGCTTTCTTT | CASSLEDREAFF
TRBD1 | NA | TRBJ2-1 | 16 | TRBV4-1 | TGCGCCAGCAGCCAAGAAGGGACAGCCGGCTACAATGAGCAGTTCTTC | CASSQEGTAGYNEQFF
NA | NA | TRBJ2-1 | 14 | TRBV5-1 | TGCGCCAGCAGCCCCGGCGTGGCCGAGGGTGAGCAGTTCTTC | CASSPGVAEGEQFF
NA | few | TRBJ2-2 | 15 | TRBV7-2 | TGTGCCAGCAGCTTATATGGACCGGCAGGCGGGGAGCTGTTTTTT | CASSLYGPAGGELFF
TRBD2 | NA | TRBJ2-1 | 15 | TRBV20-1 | TGCAGTGCTACATCGGTAGCGGGAGGGTACAATGAGCAGTTCTTC | CSATSVAGGYNEQFF
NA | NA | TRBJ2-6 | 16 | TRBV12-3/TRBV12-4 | TGTGCCAGCAGTCCCAGTCCGGGCTCTGGGGCCAACGTCCTGACTTTC | CASSPSPGSGANVLTF
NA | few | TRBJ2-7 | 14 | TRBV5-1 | TGCGCCAGCAGCCCAGACATCCTAGGGGTTGAGCAGTACTTC | CASSPDILGVEQYF
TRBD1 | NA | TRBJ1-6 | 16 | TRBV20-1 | TGCAGTGCTAGAGAGGAGGCAGGGGGCTATAATTCACCCCTCCACTTT | CSAREEAGGYNSPLHF
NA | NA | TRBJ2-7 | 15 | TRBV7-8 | TGTGCCAGCACCCCGGAGGAAGGGTTTTTCTACGAGCAGTACTTC | CASTPEEGFFYEQYF
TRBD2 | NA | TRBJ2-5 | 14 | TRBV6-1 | TGTGCCAGCAAACTGACTAGCAATCAAGAGACCCAGTACTTC | CASKLTSNQETQYF
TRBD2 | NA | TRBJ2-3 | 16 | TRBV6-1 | TGTGCCAGCAGTGAAGTTCCAGCGGGAACCACAGATACGCAGTATTTT | CASSEVPAGTTDTQYF
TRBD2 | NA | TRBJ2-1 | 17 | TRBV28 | TGTGCCAGCAGTTTAAGGCTAGCGGTAAGCTCCTACAATGAGCAGTTCTTC | CASSLRLAVSSYNEQFF
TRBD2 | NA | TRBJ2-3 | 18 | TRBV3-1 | TGTGCCAGCAGCCAAGGGGTGGCGACTAGCGGGAGCACAGATACGCAGTATTTT | CASSQGVATSGSTDTQYF
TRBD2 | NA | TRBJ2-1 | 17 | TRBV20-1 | TGCAGTGCTAGAGATAGGACTAGCGGGAGTATTTACAATGAGCAGTTCTTC | CSARDRTSGSIYNEQFF
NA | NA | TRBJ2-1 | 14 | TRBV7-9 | TGTGCCACCCATACAGTCCGGACCATCAATGAGCAGTTCTTC | CATHTVRTINEQFF
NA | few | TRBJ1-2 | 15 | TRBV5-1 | TGCGCCAGCAGCAGCCAGATTAGGGGCTACGATGGCTACACCTTC | CASSSQIRGYDGYTF
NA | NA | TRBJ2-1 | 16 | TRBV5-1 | TGCGCCAGCAGTTCTGACCAGGGGATGGTCTACAATGAGCAGTTCTTC | CASSSDQGMVYNEQFF
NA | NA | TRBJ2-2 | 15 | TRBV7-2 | TGTGCCAGCAGCTTAGGGGGGCACAACACCGGGGAGCTGTTTTTT | CASSLGGHNTGELFF
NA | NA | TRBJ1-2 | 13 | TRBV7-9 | TGTGCCAGCAGACGGGACCCCAACTATGGCTACACCTTC | CASRRDPNYGYTF
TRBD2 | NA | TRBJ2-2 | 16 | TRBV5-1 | TGCGCCAGCAGCCCGACTAGCGGGGGAGGCTCCGGGGAGCTGTTTTTT | CASSPTSGGGSGELFF
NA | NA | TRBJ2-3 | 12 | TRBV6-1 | TGTGCCACTAGGGGTGGTTCTGGTACGCAGTATTTT | CATRGGSGTQYF
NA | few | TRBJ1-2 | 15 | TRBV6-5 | TGTGCCAGCAGTTACTTCGGGGACTCTTCCTATGGCTACACCTTC | CASSYFGDSSYGYTF
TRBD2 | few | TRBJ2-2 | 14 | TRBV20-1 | TGCAGTGCTATAGCGGGAGGGAGCACCGGGGAGCTGTTTTTT | CSAIAGGSTGELFF
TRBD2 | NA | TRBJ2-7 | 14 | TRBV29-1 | TGCAGCGTTGAAGTGGGACTAGCGGACCCTGAGCAGTACTTC | CSVEVGLADPEQYF
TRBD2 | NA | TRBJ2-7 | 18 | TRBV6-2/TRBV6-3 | TGTGCCAGCAGCCAGGGACTAGCGGGAGGGTGGAGCTCCTACGAGCAGTACTTC | CASSQGLAGGWSSYEQYF
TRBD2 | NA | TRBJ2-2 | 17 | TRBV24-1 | TGTGCCACCAGCGACCGCGCTAGCGGAACGAACACCGGGGAGCTGTTTTTT | CATSDRASGTNTGELFF
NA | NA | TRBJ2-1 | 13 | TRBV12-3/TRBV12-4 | TGTGCCAGCAGTAGAATCAGCGGGAATGAGCAGTTCTTC | CASSRISGNEQFF
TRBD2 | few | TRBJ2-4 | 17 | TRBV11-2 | TGTGCCAGCAGCGCCCCATTGGAAGCGGGGAGCAAAAACATTCAGTACTTC | CASSAPLEAGSKNIQYF
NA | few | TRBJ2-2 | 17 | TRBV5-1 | TGCGCCAGCAGCTTAACCCCAGCCGGAGGGAACACCGGGGAGCTGTTTTTT | CASSLTPAGGNTGELFF
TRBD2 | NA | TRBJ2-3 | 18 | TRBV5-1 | TGCGCCAGCAGCGGCCTAGCGGGAGTGAGGCGTGGCACAGATACGCAGTATTTT | CASSGLAGVRRGTDTQYF
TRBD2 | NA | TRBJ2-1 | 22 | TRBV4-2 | TGTGCCAGCAGCCAAGAGCCAAACAGAGGGACTAGCGGGAACGTGATCTACAATGAGCAGTTCTTC | CASSQEPNRGTSGNVIYNEQFF
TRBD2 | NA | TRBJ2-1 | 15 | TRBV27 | TGTGCCAGCAGTCCGACTAGCGGGAGAACCAATGAGCAGTTCTTC | CASSPTSGRTNEQFF
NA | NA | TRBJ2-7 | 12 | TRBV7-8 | TGTGCCATCAGGGGACTCTCAAGGGAGCAGTACTTC | CAIRGLSREQYF
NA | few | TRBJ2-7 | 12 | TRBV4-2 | TGTGCCAGCAGCCAAGTAGGATACGAGCAGTACTTC | CASSQVGYEQYF
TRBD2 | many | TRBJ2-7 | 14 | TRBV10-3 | TGTGCCACCTCCGACCGGGACTACGATTACGAGCAGTACTTC | CATSDRDYDYEQYF
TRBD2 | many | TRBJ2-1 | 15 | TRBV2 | TGTGCCAGCAGAACGGGACTAGCGGGGTACAATGAGCAGTTCTTC | CASRTGLAGYNEQFF